This T cell receptor (beta chain) was sequenced during a study of cytomegalovirus exposure and HLA in healthy donors. Study-level points and caveats: A later analysis reported that several of the most significant clusters appeared to be linked to common viral pathogens, among them Epstein-Barr virus. Serostatus for CMV was the only available immune exposure information. Rare sequences made up most TCRs, while some public TCRs were found in many donors. As a later analysis revealed, most CMV-associated TCR beta chains appeared HLA-restricted.

The trim removed 5 bases at V and 8 bases at J, leaving 5 bases unmatched. Germline V gene data show CDR1 as SGHDT and CDR2 as YYEEEE. This CDR3 is built from 13 residues. With respect to this clone: The antigen is not known.

The PCR ran on 60 Vbeta and 13 Jbeta primers. Assay: immunoSEQ multiplex PCR; the TCRdb copy retains only in-frame clones and omits some. The sample lists 100,000 to 150,000 clones; about 79% were seen once. This clonotype was obtained from a man between 50 and 59 years old in good health and CMV-seronegative. The chain links TRBV5-6 to TRBJ1-3; 9 bases match TRBD1. Input material: PBMCs. The CDR3 protein is CASRKQGAHTIYF. Here the CDR3 DNA reads TGTGCCAGCAGAAAACAGGGGGCCCACACCATATATTTT.